This is a list of T cell receptor beta chains from one sample in a study of blood T cell repertoires in COVID-19. The protocol was immunoSEQ multiplex PCR, while the TCRdb copy is restricted to in-frame clones and leaves out a portion. This table holds about 210,000 clones, over 75% found once. The sample comprised PBMCs or T cells enriched from blood (not recorded which). These receptors were taken from a man in his thirties or forties with acute COVID-19. Each CDR3 is given with its conserved first and last residue. The D gene is left open where the match is weak. The listing skips clone size in some rows; elsewhere it reads once, few, many or a size class.

>TRBJ1-1|TRBV5-1|TRBD1|-
CASSPGQGNTEAFF
TGCGCCAGCAGCCCCGGACAGGGGAACACTGAAGCTTTCTTT
>TRBJ1-1|TRBV7-3|-|-
CASSPGGMKTEAFF
TGTGCCAGCAGTCCGGGCGGGATGAAGACTGAAGCTTTCTTT
>TRBJ1-3|TRBV5-1|-|-
CARGNKGVASQPGDRTGNTIYF
TGCGCCAGAGGTAACAAGGGTGTCGCCTCGCAACCAGGGGACCGAACTGGAAACACCATATATTTT
>TRBJ1-1|TRBV19|-|-
CASSLTGTPNTEAFF
TGTGCCAGTAGTTTGACCGGGACACCGAACACTGAAGCTTTCTTT
>TRBJ1-5|TRBV18|-|-
CASSLSDRRSNQPQHF
TGTGCCAGCTCACTCTCTGATCGGAGGAGCAATCAGCCCCAGCATTTT
>TRBJ1-1|TRBV7-9|TRBD1|-
CASSTPGQGVGGTEAFF
TGTGCCAGCAGCACCCCGGGACAGGGGGTTGGTGGCACTGAAGCTTTCTTT
>TRBJ1-1|TRBV6-5|-|-
CATTGSIRVNTEAFF
TGTGCCACAACGGGGAGTATTAGGGTGAACACTGAAGCTTTCTTT
>TRBJ2-5|TRBV5-1|-|once
CASSLDGRGEETQYF
TGCGCCAGCAGCTTGGACGGCAGGGGAGAAGAGACCCAGTACTTC
>TRBJ2-1|TRBV10-2|TRBD2|-
CASSGNLADSYNEQFF
TGCGCCAGCAGTGGGAACCTAGCGGATAGTTACAATGAGCAGTTCTTC
>TRBJ2-7|TRBV7-5|-|-
CVRSLGTTGAGAYEQYF
TGTGTCAGAAGCTTAGGCACGACAGGCGCCGGGGCCTACGAGCAGTACTTC
>TRBJ2-5|TRBV2|TRBD1|-
CASSDAGTGDETQYF
TGTGCCAGCAGTGATGCCGGGACAGGGGACGAGACCCAGTACTTC
>TRBJ1-2|TRBV3-1/TRBV3-2|-|-
CASSQLTGKDYGYTF
TGTGCCAGCAGCCAACTAACGGGGAAGGACTATGGCTACACCTTC
>TRBJ2-2|TRBV2|TRBD2|many
CASSLLAGGPGTGELFF
TGTGCCAGCAGTTTACTAGCGGGGGGGCCAGGCACCGGGGAGCTGTTTTTT
>TRBJ1-6|TRBV5-6|TRBD1|-
CASSFRTGPDNSPLHF
TGTGCCAGCAGCTTTCGGACAGGGCCTGACAATTCACCCCTCCACTTT
>TRBJ1-2|TRBV28|-|-
CASSGPAPRGIVDGYTF
TGTGCCAGCAGTGGACCGGCCCCCCGAGGGATAGTAGATGGCTACACCTTC
>TRBJ2-7|TRBV9|TRBD2|-
CASSVEDSGASYEQYF
TGTGCCAGCAGCGTAGAAGATAGCGGGGCCTCCTACGAGCAGTACTTC
>TRBJ2-5|TRBV7-3|-|-
CASSLYMQETQYF
TGTGCCAGCAGCTTATACATGCAAGAGACCCAGTACTTC
>TRBJ1-6|TRBV6-6|-|-
CASSPLQGRSRNSPLHF
TGTGCCAGCAGTCCTCTTCAGGGGCGTTCTCGTAATTCACCCCTCCACTTT
>TRBJ2-5|TRBV27|-|-
CASSLHREETQYF
TGTGCCAGCAGTTTACATCGAGAGGAGACCCAGTACTTC
>TRBJ2-7|TRBV20-1|-|many
CSARDREQYF
TGCAGTGCTAGAGATCGCGAGCAGTACTTC
>TRBJ2-3|TRBV7-9|TRBD1|-
CASSLAGTGGTDTQYF
TGTGCCAGCAGCTTAGCGGGGACAGGGGGGACAGATACGCAGTATTTT
>TRBJ2-7|TRBV3-1/TRBV3-2|-|once
CASSPSGSTYEQYF
TGTGCCAGCAGCCCGAGCGGGTCCACGTACGAGCAGTACTTC
>TRBJ2-3|TRBV19|TRBD1|-
CASSPRGQDRTDTQYF
TGTGCCAGTAGTCCCAGAGGACAGGACCGCACAGATACGCAGTATTTT
>TRBJ1-5|TRBV6-5|-|-
CASSYSSYSNQPQHF
TGTGCCAGCAGTTACAGTAGCTATAGCAATCAGCCCCAGCATTTT
>TRBJ2-7|TRBV5-6|-|few
CASSSIRTGTYEQYF
TGTGCCAGCAGCTCAATTCGGACGGGGACCTACGAGCAGTACTTC
>TRBJ1-2|TRBV5-4|-|-
CASSLMGQNYGYTF
TGTGCCAGCAGCTTGATGGGACAAAACTATGGCTACACCTTC
>TRBJ2-5|TRBV13|TRBD1|-
CASSLGGQASSSRTQYF
TGTGCCAGCAGCTTAGGGGGACAGGCGAGTTCATCACGGACCCAGTACTTC
>TRBJ2-5|TRBV9|-|few
CASSVGGPQETQYF
TGTGCCAGCAGCGTCGGGGGGCCACAAGAGACCCAGTACTTC
>TRBJ1-2|TRBV7-6|-|-
CASSLAQGPDGYTF
TGTGCCAGCAGCTTAGCGCAGGGCCCGGATGGCTACACCTTC
>TRBJ2-7|TRBV5-1|-|-
CASSLSSYEQYF
TGCGCCAGCAGCCTTAGCTCCTACGAGCAGTACTTC
>TRBJ2-2|TRBV7-3|TRBD2|-
CASSSGGGTGELFF
TGTGCCAGCAGCTCCGGGGGAGGGACCGGGGAGCTGTTTTTT
>TRBJ1-4|TRBV3-1/TRBV3-2|TRBD1|-
CASSLRDSSYGLFF
TGTGCCAGCAGTTTGAGGGACAGCTCGTATGGACTGTTTTTT
>TRBJ1-3|TRBV29-1|-|-
CSVASIDSGNTIYF
TGCAGCGTTGCCTCCATAGACTCTGGAAACACCATATATTTT
>TRBJ1-5|TRBV7-2|TRBD1|-
CASSLWDRGSNQPQHF
TGTGCCAGCAGCTTATGGGACAGGGGTAGTAATCAGCCCCAGCATTTT
>TRBJ2-3|TRBV11-2|-|-
CASRAGTLSTDTQYF
TGTGCCAGCAGAGCCGGGACTTTGAGCACAGATACGCAGTATTTT
>TRBJ2-1|TRBV7-6|TRBD1|-
CASSSGQGADNEQFF
TGTGCCAGCAGCTCTGGACAGGGAGCAGATAATGAGCAGTTCTTC
>TRBJ2-6|TRBV5-1|-|-
CASTLSPGAGANVLTF
TGCGCCAGCACCCTTTCGCCGGGGGCTGGGGCCAACGTCCTGACTTTC
>TRBJ2-3|TRBV6-1|-|-
CASSEEVRRSGRFFDTQYF
TGTGCCAGCAGTGAAGAAGTAAGGAGAAGCGGACGCTTCTTCGATACGCAGTATTTT
>TRBJ2-5|TRBV7-2|-|-
CASSLQGQETQYF
TGTGCCAGCAGCTTACAGGGGCAAGAGACCCAGTACTTC
>TRBJ2-4|TRBV27|-|-
CASSPLQTGGNIQYF
TGTGCCAGCAGTCCCCTCCAGACAGGAGGCAACATTCAGTACTTC
>TRBJ2-1|TRBV9|-|-
CASSPVGGIKNEQFF
TGTGCCAGCAGTCCTGTAGGGGGAATTAAAAATGAGCAGTTCTTC
>TRBJ1-1|TRBV19|-|-
CASSTSHQGNTEAFF
TGTGCCAGTAGTACGTCCCATCAGGGGAACACTGAAGCTTTCTTT
>TRBJ1-1|TRBV5-4|-|few
CASSLETVNTEAFF
TGTGCCAGCAGCTTGGAGACAGTCAACACTGAAGCTTTCTTT
>TRBJ2-7|TRBV6-1|-|-
CASSEEGAGASYEQYF
TGTGCCAGCAGTGAAGAAGGGGCGGGGGCCTCCTACGAGCAGTACTTC
>TRBJ2-4|TRBV9|-|-
CASSVSSAKNIQYF
TGTGCCAGCAGCGTGTCGTCAGCCAAAAACATTCAGTACTTC
>TRBJ1-6|TRBV5-6|TRBD1|-
CASSLAGQGFISPLHF
TGTGCCAGCAGCTTGGCCGGACAGGGGTTTATTTCACCCCTCCACTTT
>TRBJ2-1|TRBV2|-|-
CASSERENSSPYNEQFF
TGTGCCAGCAGTGAACGAGAGAACTCGTCACCCTACAATGAGCAGTTCTTC
>TRBJ1-5|TRBV28|TRBD1|-
CASRDRDNQPQHF
TGTGCCAGCAGGGACAGGGACAATCAGCCCCAGCATTTT
>TRBJ2-5|TRBV2|TRBD1|-
CASREKGAQETQYF
TGTGCCAGCAGGGAGAAGGGGGCACAAGAGACCCAGTACTTC
>TRBJ1-1|TRBV5-1|-|-
CASSLGGSWITEAFF
TGCGCCAGCAGCTTAGGAGGGAGTTGGATCACTGAAGCTTTCTTT
>TRBJ1-6|TRBV5-1|-|-
CASSPSDNSPLHF
TGCGCCAGCAGCCCGAGCGATAATTCACCCCTCCACTTT